What follows are 24 T cell receptor beta chains derived from one specimen sequenced in a study of T cell responses to AZD1222 COVID-19 vaccine. Data came from immunoSEQ multiplex PCR; TCRdb stores just in-frame clones and leaves some out. Among roughly 150,000 clones listed, 80% to 90% were seen once. Sample: peripheral blood, taken on day 0 of AZD1222 vaccination. These receptors came from an adult in good health.

This clone has a handful of counts. This chain links TRBV30 with TRBJ2-7; D might be TRBD2 (5 bases). Trimming left V 5 bases short and J 6 bases short, with 11 bases between. Germline V lookup: CDR1 GTSNPN, CDR2 SVGIG (reference sequence). The CDR3 totals 11 residues. The CDR3 DNA reads as TGTGCCTGGGGAGGCTCTAGCGAGCAGTACTTC. It translates to CAWGGSSEQYF.

This clone appeared once. V usage is TRBV19 and J usage is TRBJ2-7; D possibly corresponds to TRBD1 (8 bases). Germline CDR1 reads LNHDA; CDR2 reads SQIVND (reference sequence). The CDR3 is 16 residues long. Between the trimmed V and J ends, which lost 5 bases and 1 base, there was a span of 18 bases. The CDR3 sequence: CASSPAGQVLSYEQYF. The CDR3, as DNA: TGTGCCAGTAGTCCAGCGGGACAGGTGTTGTCCTACGAGCAGTACTTC.

This clone has a handful of counts. The chain has TRBV3-1 (or the pseudogene TRBV3-2) and TRBJ1-4, with 7 bases aligning to TRBD1. The J segment lost 8 bases and the V segment lost 1 base, leaving 13 bases of the junction unmatched. Germline CDR1 reads LGHDT; CDR2 reads YNNKEL (reference sequence). The CDR3 has 17 amino acids. The CDR3 loop reads CASSQATGSATREKLFF. CDR3 DNA: TGTGCCAGCAGCCAAGCGACAGGGAGCGCTACCAGGGAAAAACTGTTTTTT.

This clone was observed a few times. J is TRBJ1-4 and V is TRBV30; possibly TRBD1 for D (5 bases). CDR1 is GTSNPN, CDR2 SVGIG, per germline (reference sequence). The CDR3 sequence is 12 residues long. The V end lost 2 bases, the J end lost 5 bases, and 6 bases lay between the germline ends. The CDR3 DNA sequence: TGTGCCTGGAGTCGGGGGAATGAAAAACTGTTTTTT. Its protein product is CAWSRGNEKLFF.

V gene TRBV28 combines with J gene TRBJ1-2; D possibly corresponds to TRBD1 (5 bases). The CDR3 has 12 residues. The ends were cut back, 5 bases at V and 4 bases at J, with 8 bases in the middle. The germline V gene has CDR1 MDHEN and CDR2 SYDVKM. CDR3: CASSTGAYGYTF. The CDR3 DNA reads as TGTGCCAGCAGTACAGGAGCCTATGGCTACACCTTC.

In the case of this clone: Additional DNA sequences in this sample encode the identical CDR3. The J gene is TRBJ1-1, the V gene TRBV12-5; TRBD1 is a possible D gene (6 bases). Germline CDR1 reads LGHNT; CDR2 reads FRNRAP. Trimming took off 3 bases at V and 4 bases at J, with 6 bases between the two ends. This CDR3 region has 12 residues. CDR3 region: CASGLGGTEAFF. Written as DNA, the CDR3 is TGTGCTAGTGGTTTAGGGGGCACTGAAGCTTTCTTT.

The chain uses TRBV28 and TRBJ1-5; 7 bases align to TRBD1. CDR1 and CDR2 (germline): MDHEN, SYDVKM. The CDR3 extends over 15 amino acids. Trimming cost V 3 bases and J 5 bases; bases outside gene matches: 7. The CDR3: CASSFSGQWYQPQHF. The CDR3 bases are TGTGCCAGCAGTTTTTCGGGACAGTGGTATCAGCCCCAGCATTTT.

This clone came up once. The rearrangement joins TRBV27 to TRBJ2-2, with D perhaps TRBD1 (6 bases). Germline CDR1 and CDR2: MNHEY and SMNVEV (reference sequence). The V gene lost 6 bases and the J gene lost 5 bases, with 13 bases spanning the gap. This CDR3 has 14 amino acids. The CDR3 is CASRQLTGTGELFF. CDR3 DNA: TGTGCCAGCAGACAACTTACAGGGACCGGGGAGCTGTTTTTT.

This rearrangement joins TRBV20-1 to TRBJ2-5; D not resolved. The V end lost 3 bases, the J end lost 0 bases, and 5 bases lay between the germline ends. The CDR3 covers 12 residues. Germline V gene sequence: CDR1 DFQATT, CDR2 SNEGSKA (reference sequence). CDR3 residues: CSASFNQETQYF. The CDR3 coding sequence is TGCAGTGCTAGTTTTAACCAAGAGACCCAGTACTTC.

V usage is TRBV6-6 and J usage is TRBJ2-7; tentatively, D is TRBD1 (6 bases). Germline V CDR1 and CDR2: MNHNY, SVGAGI (reference sequence). This CDR3 is built from 16 residues. Trimming left V 2 bases short and J 7 bases short, with 21 bases between. CDR3 protein: CASSYQTSGVPGEQYF. DNA of the CDR3: TGTGCCAGCAGTTACCAGACGTCAGGGGTCCCGGGTGAGCAGTACTTC.

The V and J genes are TRBV14 and TRBJ1-3; a weak D match, TRBD1 (6 bases). The CDR3 totals 17 residues. Germline V gene data show CDR1 as SGHDN and CDR2 as FVKESK. V lost 4 bases and J lost 0, with 16 bases in between. This chain's CDR3 is CASSPGAGALSGNTIYF. CDR3 coding DNA: TGTGCCAGCAGCCCCGGGGCGGGGGCACTCTCTGGAAACACCATATATTTT.

The rearrangement links TRBV7-9 to TRBJ1-1; no clear D gene. The CDR3 has 18 residues. Germline V lookup: CDR1 SEHNR, CDR2 FQNEAQ (reference sequence). V lost 2 bases and J 1 base, leaving 20 bases between the germline ends. CDR3 loop: CASSLTWPWERENTEAFF. CDR3 DNA sequence: TGTGCCAGCAGCTTAACTTGGCCCTGGGAAAGGGAGAACACTGAAGCTTTCTTT.

The V and J genes are TRBV21-1 and TRBJ1-1. TRBV21-1 counts as a pseudogene. The length of the CDR3 is 16 residues. CDR3 DNA: TGTGCCAGCAGCTCAGGACCAGTTTGTAGGGACACTGAAGCTTTCTTT. Translation: CASSSGPVCRDTEAFF.

V usage is TRBV10-3 and J usage is TRBJ2-3; 8 positions match TRBD2. The CDR3 is made up of 15 amino acids. CDR1 and CDR2 (germline): ENHRY, SYGVKD. Germline trimming cut 6 bases from V and 1 base from J; bases unmatched to any gene: 6. The chain's CDR3 is CAISSGGVGTDTQYF. The CDR3 region has the DNA TGTGCCATCAGCTCCGGGGGGGTTGGCACAGATACGCAGTATTTT.

This chain connects TRBV28 to TRBJ1-2; TRBD1 might be the D (6 bases). The V end was cut by 5 bases, the J end by 0 bases, with 10 bases between. CDR3 size: 14 residues. CDR1 is MDHEN, CDR2 SYDVKM, per germline. CDR3 nucleotide sequence: TGTGCCAGCAGTCCGGGACAAGCTAACTATGGCTACACCTTC. As protein: CASSPGQANYGYTF.

The genes are TRBV11-3 and TRBJ2-3; 8 bases agree with TRBD2. Germline-derived CDR1 and CDR2 are SGHNT and YENEEA. The CDR3 contains 16 residues. After removal of 5 bases from V and 1 base from J, the junction contained 8 bases not matched to a gene. The CDR3 region is CASSPDWRGGTDTQYF. CDR3 coding DNA: TGTGCCAGCAGCCCAGACTGGCGGGGGGGCACAGATACGCAGTATTTT.

The rearrangement links TRBV6-5 to TRBJ2-7; 10 positions agree with TRBD2. V dropped 5 bases and J dropped 11; count of bases not matched to a gene: 6. The CDR3 is made up of 12 amino acids. Germline lookup yields CDR1 MNHEY and CDR2 SVGAGI. The CDR3 is CASSLSGGEEYF. DNA of the CDR3: TGTGCCAGCAGTCTAAGCGGGGGGGAGGAGTACTTC.

This chain links TRBV7-2 with TRBJ2-5; D is undetermined. This CDR3 has 14 amino acids. The V and J ends lost 4 bases and 1 base respectively, with 10 bases between them. Germline V lookup: CDR1 SGHTA, CDR2 FQGNSA. CDR3 loop: CASSSSRAQETQYF. The CDR3 nucleotides are TGTGCCAGCAGCTCGTCCCGGGCCCAAGAGACCCAGTACTTC.

The chain has TRBV5-4 and TRBJ1-1; no clear D. The CDR3 is 14 residues long. The ends were cut back, 2 bases at V and 1 base at J, with 9 bases in the middle. Per the germline V gene, CDR1 is SGHNT and CDR2 is YYREEE (reference sequence). CDR3 sequence: CASSLEHQNTEAFF. The DNA for the CDR3 is TGTGCCAGCAGCTTAGAGCACCAGAACACTGAAGCTTTCTTT. Drawing the rest from reference TRBV5-4 and TRBJ1-1, the complete variable domain is ETGVTQSPTHLIKTRGQQVTLRCSSQSGHNTVSWYQQALGQGPQFIFQYYREEENGRGNFPPRFSGLQFPNYSSELNVNALELDDSALYLCASSLEHQNTEAFFGQGTRLTVV.

This chain connects TRBV10-1 to TRBJ1-5, with a possible D match to TRBD1 (5 bases). Per the germline V gene, CDR1 is WNHNN and CDR2 is SYGVQD (reference sequence). V lost 2 bases to trimming and J lost 5 bases, with 10 bases between them. The CDR3 has 14 residues. CDR3 protein: CASSEPGLYQPQHF. In DNA form, the CDR3 reads TGCGCCAGCAGTGAGCCAGGGCTCTATCAGCCCCAGCATTTT.

CDR3 nucleotides: TGTGCCAGCAGTCAGGCGGGGGGACTAGATACGCAGTATTTT. Translating gives CASSQAGGLDTQYF. This sequence joins TRBV7-8 and TRBJ2-3; 8 positions match TRBD2. This CDR3 has 14 residues. Germline V lookup: CDR1 SGHVS, CDR2 FQNEAQ. J gave up 5 bases and V 6 bases, and 7 bases lay outside the gene matches.

This chain joins TRBV7-2 and TRBJ1-6; 7 bases line up with TRBD1. Germline V gene sequence: CDR1 SGHTA, CDR2 FQGNSA. V dropped 3 bases and J dropped 8; count of bases not matched to a gene: 4. The CDR3 length is 14 residues. The DNA of the CDR3 is TGTGCCAGCAGCTTCCGGGACAGTTATTCACCCCTCCACTTT. Its translation: CASSFRDSYSPLHF.

This clone was picked up a small number of times. The chain couples TRBV24-1 to TRBJ1-2; 7 nucleotides agree with TRBD1. With 1 base clipped from V and 7 bases from J, the junction kept 8 bases outside the gene matches. This CDR3 is built from 15 residues. Looked up from germline, CDR1 is KGHDR and CDR2 is SFDVKD. In DNA form, the CDR3 reads TGTGCCACCAGTGATTTAGGGAGGGGGCAAGGTGGCTACACCTTC. Its translation: CATSDLGRGQGGYTF.

The chain recombines TRBV10-3 with TRBJ2-7; TRBD2 might be the D (6 bases). Trimming cost V 4 bases and J 0 bases, with 13 bases left between them. Per germline, CDR1 ENHRY and CDR2 SYGVKD. The CDR3 contains 15 residues. CDR3 loop: CAISASAGSSYEQYF. DNA of the CDR3: TGTGCCATCAGTGCTAGCGCCGGTAGCTCCTACGAGCAGTACTTC.